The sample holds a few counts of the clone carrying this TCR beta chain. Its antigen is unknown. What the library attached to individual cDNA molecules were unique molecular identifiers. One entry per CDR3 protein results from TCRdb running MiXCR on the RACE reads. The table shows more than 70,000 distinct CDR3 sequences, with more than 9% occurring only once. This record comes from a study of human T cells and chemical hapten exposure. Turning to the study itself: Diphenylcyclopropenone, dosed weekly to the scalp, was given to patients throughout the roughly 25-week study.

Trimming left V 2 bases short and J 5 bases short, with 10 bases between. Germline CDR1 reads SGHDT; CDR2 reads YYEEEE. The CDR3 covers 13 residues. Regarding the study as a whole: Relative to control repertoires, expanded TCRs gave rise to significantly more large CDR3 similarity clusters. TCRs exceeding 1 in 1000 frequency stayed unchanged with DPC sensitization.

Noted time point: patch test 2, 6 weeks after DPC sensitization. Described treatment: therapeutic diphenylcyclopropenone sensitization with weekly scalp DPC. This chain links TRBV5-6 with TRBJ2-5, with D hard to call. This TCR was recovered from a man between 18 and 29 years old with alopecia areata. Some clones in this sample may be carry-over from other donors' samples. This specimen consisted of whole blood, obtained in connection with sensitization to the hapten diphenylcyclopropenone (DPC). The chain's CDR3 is CASSLWGFETQYF. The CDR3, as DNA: TGTGCCAGCAGCTTATGGGGATTCGAGACCCAGTACTTC.